The next 28 T cell receptor beta chains were all read from a single sample in a study of blood T cell repertoires in COVID-19. TCRdb's table, derived via immunoSEQ multiplex PCR, lists solely in-frame clones and lacks some. The sample contains 180,000 or so clones, approximately 85% of which appear only once. Specimen: peripheral blood. The origin of the receptors is a woman aged 55-70 years with acute or convalescent COVID-19.

A remark on this clone: Germline and junction disagree at one end, which may indicate a read error. The rearrangement joins TRBV11-2 to TRBJ2-7; TRBD1 matches 7 bases. From germline, CDR1 is SGHAT and CDR2 FQNNGV. The CDR3 is 14 amino acids. In nucleotides, the CDR3 is TGTGCCAGCAGCTTAGGTTTTTTGGACAGGCACCCTCACTTC. This gives the protein CASSLGFLDRHPHF.

This clone was observed a handful of times. V usage is TRBV30 and J usage is TRBJ1-6, with no clear D. V lost 2 bases and J lost 5, with 7 bases in between. Germline loops: CDR1 GTSNPN, CDR2 SVGIG (reference sequence). This CDR3 has 13 amino acids. This chain's CDR3 is CAWSRQNNSPLHF. DNA of the CDR3: TGTGCCTGGAGTCGTCAGAATAATTCACCCCTCCACTTT.

This clone came up a few times. The J gene is TRBJ1-5, the V gene TRBV19; maybe TRBD1 (5 bases). Germline lookup yields CDR1 LNHDA and CDR2 SQIVND (reference sequence). V was shortened by 4 bases and J by 5 bases, with 12 bases between the two germline ends. The CDR3 covers 14 residues. The CDR3 here is CASSTRQRYQPQHF. CDR3 DNA sequence: TGTGCCAGTAGTACCCGACAGAGGTATCAGCCCCAGCATTTT. The full variable domain, with the rest looked up from reference TRBV19 and TRBJ1-5, is DGGITQSPKYLFRKEGQNVTLSCEQNLNHDAMYWYRQDPGQGLRLIYYSQIVNDFQKGDIAEGYSVSREKKESFPLTVTSAQKNPTAFYLCASSTRQRYQPQHFGDGTRLSIL.

This clone has a handful of counts. The rearrangement links TRBV5-1 to TRBJ1-1; D is unclear. CDR1 is SGHRS, CDR2 YFSETQ, per germline. This CDR3 has 16 amino acids. Trimming pared 0 bases from V and 0 bases from J, leaving 12 bases between. The CDR3 DNA reads as TGCGCCAGCAGCTTGGTCCCAGGCGACATGAACACTGAAGCTTTCTTT. Protein product: CASSLVPGDMNTEAFF.

The chain links TRBV10-3 to TRBJ2-1; 7 positions agree with TRBD1. The CDR3 runs 16 residues. The trim removed 5 bases at V and 5 bases at J, leaving 12 bases unmatched. The germline CDR1 and CDR2 sequences are ENHRY and SYGVKD. As DNA, the CDR3 is TGTGCCATCAGTTCCCTGACAGGGACCCTCCACAATGAGCAGTTCTTC. It translates to CAISSLTGTLHNEQFF.

This chain joins TRBV20-1 and TRBJ2-5; perhaps TRBD2 as D (6 bases). The CDR3 has 15 residues. Germline CDR1 reads DFQATT; CDR2 reads SNEGSKA (reference sequence). V dropped 3 bases and J dropped 5 bases, with 19 bases sitting between them. As DNA, the CDR3 is TGCAGTGCTAGTGAGGGCGGGGCCGGAACGGAGACCCAGTACTTC. Protein: CSASEGGAGTETQYF.

The V call is TRBV21-1, the J call TRBJ2-2; no check of the table's D call, TRBD1, against the DNA was made. TRBV21-1 is labeled a pseudogene. There are 16 residues in the CDR3. The CDR3 is CASSKDNSTNTGELFF. In nucleotides, the CDR3 is TGTGCCAGCAGCAAAGATAACAGCACGAACACCGGGGAGCTGTTTTTT.

V gene TRBV30 combines with J gene TRBJ1-6; D is unresolved. V was trimmed by 3 bases and J by 10 bases, leaving 16 bases between them. CDR1 and CDR2 (germline): GTSNPN, SVGIG (reference sequence). This CDR3 has 14 amino acids. The CDR3 spells CAWRFREKVSPLHF. The CDR3 DNA reads TGTGCCTGGAGGTTCCGGGAAAAGGTATCACCCCTCCACTTT.

The rearrangement uses TRBV11-2 and TRBJ2-4, with 7 positions matching TRBD1. The V and J ends lost 1 base and 9 bases, in that order; junction bases with no gene match: 12. In germline, CDR1 is SGHAT, CDR2 FQNNGV. The CDR3 covers 16 residues. The CDR3 DNA is TGTGCCAGCAGCTTAGGCCAGGGGGTGGCTCGGGGCATTCAGTACTTC. Protein product: CASSLGQGVARGIQYF.

The rearrangement uses TRBV28 and TRBJ2-2; 9 positions agree with TRBD2. Germline V gives CDR1 MDHEN, CDR2 SYDVKM. The CDR3 spans 15 residues. Losses at the gene ends were 7 bases for V and 3 bases for J; bases not matched to a gene: 6. The CDR3 region is CASKEREDDTGELFF. CDR3 DNA: TGTGCCAGCAAGGAGCGGGAGGACGACACCGGGGAGCTGTTTTTT.

The rearrangement links TRBV30 to TRBJ1-6, with D uncertain. V gave up 5 bases and J gave up 9 bases, with 17 bases separating them. This CDR3 has 14 amino acids. The germline V gene encodes CDR1 GTSNPN and CDR2 SVGIG (reference sequence). The CDR3 sequence is CAWDALLQVSPLHF. The CDR3, as DNA: TGTGCCTGGGATGCCCTCCTGCAGGTTTCACCCCTCCACTTT.

This chain links TRBV19 with TRBJ1-6; a weak D match, TRBD1 (5 bases). There are 14 residues in the CDR3. Per germline, CDR1 LNHDA and CDR2 SQIVND (reference sequence). V was clipped by 2 bases and J by 7 bases, with 9 bases between them. CDR3 nucleotides: TGTGCCAGTAGTATACGGACAACAAATTCACCCCTCCACTTT. Its translation: CASSIRTTNSPLHF.

This chain uses TRBV4-2 with TRBJ1-2, with TRBD1 identical over 8 bases. V lost 1 base and J lost 7; bases outside the gene matches: 5. Germline V gene data show CDR1 as LGHNA and CDR2 as YNFKEQ. There are 14 residues in the CDR3. Here the CDR3 DNA reads TGTGCCAGCAGCCAAGCTAGGGGACAGGTTGGCTACACCTTC. This translates into CASSQARGQVGYTF.

This sequence joins TRBV18 and TRBJ2-1, with D possibly matching TRBD2 (5 bases). The CDR3 is made up of 15 amino acids. The germline V and J ends were trimmed by 1 base and 2 bases, with 9 bases remaining between them. The germline CDR1 and CDR2 sequences are KGHSH and LQKENI. The DNA for the CDR3 is TGTGCCAGCTCACCACTAGCGACCACCTACAATGAGCAGTTCTTC. Its translation: CASSPLATTYNEQFF.

The chain combines TRBV5-3 with TRBJ2-7; 11 nucleotides match TRBD1. TRBV5-3 counts as an open reading frame of uncertain function. The CDR3 runs 17 residues. V lost 7 bases, J lost 0 bases, and 12 bases stayed unmatched. The DNA for the CDR3 is TGTGCCAGAGCCGGGACAGGGGGACTAGCTAGCTCCTACGAGCAGTACTTC. This codes for CARAGTGGLASSYEQYF.

This clone was found once. The genes are TRBV19 and TRBJ1-2; 7 nucleotides agree with TRBD1. Looked up from germline, CDR1 is LNHDA and CDR2 is SQIVND (reference sequence). The CDR3 has 16 residues. Losses at the gene ends were 4 bases for V and 4 bases for J; bases not matched to a gene: 12. The CDR3 bases are TGTGCCAGTAGTACCCGGACAGGCGCTTCTTCCTATGGCTACACCTTC. Translation: CASSTRTGASSYGYTF.

This sequence joins TRBV20-1 and TRBJ1-2; tentatively, D is TRBD1 (6 bases). Germline CDR1 DFQATT, CDR2 SNEGSKA (reference sequence). There are 11 residues in the CDR3. The V and J ends lost 6 bases and 6 bases respectively, with 11 bases between them. The CDR3 region is CSADGQNGYTF. CDR3 nucleotide sequence: TGCAGTGCAGATGGACAGAATGGCTACACCTTC.

The J gene is TRBJ1-5, the V gene TRBV6-6; no clear D. The CDR3 loop spans 9 amino acids. Germline V gives CDR1 MNHNY, CDR2 SVGAGI (reference sequence). Trimming shortened V by 7 bases and J by 8 bases, and 3 bases separated the two germline ends. For the CDR3, the DNA is TGTGCCAGCATAAAGCCCCAGCATTTT. Its protein is CASIKPQHF.

This clone was observed a single time. The chain combines TRBV5-1 with TRBJ2-2; D gene ambiguous. CDR3 length: 14 residues. Germline V CDR1 and CDR2: SGHRS, YFSETQ. Trimming removed 8 bases from V and 0 bases from J, with 11 bases in between. The CDR3 DNA follows: TGCGCCAGTGTGGGCAGCCCGAACACCGGGGAGCTGTTTTTT. It translates to CASVGSPNTGELFF. Based on the CDR3 plus reference TRBV5-1 and TRBJ2-2, the full variable domain is KAGVTQTPRYLIKTRGQQVTLSCSPISGHRSVSWYQQTPGQGLQFLFEYFSETQRNKGNFPGRFSGRQFSNSRSEMNVSTLELGDSALYLCASVGSPNTGELFFGEGSRLTVL.

The chain employs TRBV2 and TRBJ2-1, with D perhaps TRBD1 (6 bases). Germline V gene data show CDR1 as SNHLY and CDR2 as FYNNEI. The CDR3 is made up of 17 amino acids. Trimming left V 6 bases short and J 6 bases short, with 24 bases between. CDR3 sequence reads: CASSPLTGLALINEQFF. The DNA of the CDR3 is TGTGCCAGCAGCCCCCTTACAGGGTTGGCCCTCATCAATGAGCAGTTCTTC.

The chain links TRBV21-1 to TRBJ2-3; TRBD1, the table's D call, was not compared with the DNA. TRBV21-1 constitutes a pseudogene. There are 17 residues in the CDR3. CDR3 protein: CASSKPSGRVGTDTQYF. The CDR3 coding sequence is TGTGCCAGCAGCAAACCCTCGGGCAGGGTAGGTACAGATACGCAGTATTTT.

The chain links TRBV11-3 to TRBJ1-2; TRBD1 matches 8 bases. CDR3 length: 13 residues. Per the germline V gene, CDR1 is SGHNT and CDR2 is YENEEA. V was clipped by 5 bases and J by 4 bases; unmatched bases: 3. In DNA form, the CDR3 reads TGTGCCAGCAGCCCCGGACAGGGCTATGGCTACACCTTC. Its translation is CASSPGQGYGYTF.

J is TRBJ1-2 and V is TRBV2, with TRBD1 identical over 8 bases. This CDR3 is built from 15 residues. Germline loops: CDR1 SNHLY, CDR2 FYNNEI. V shed 4 bases and J 3 bases; nucleotides not matched to a gene: 7. This CDR3 is CASSADREGHYGYTF. The CDR3 DNA is TGTGCCAGCAGTGCGGACAGGGAGGGCCACTATGGCTACACCTTC.

In this sample, this clone turned up once. V gene TRBV5-1 combines with J gene TRBJ2-6; maybe TRBD1 (5 bases). V was shortened by 3 bases and J by 1 base, with 14 bases between the two germline ends. The CDR3 totals 17 residues. Germline V gives CDR1 SGHRS, CDR2 YFSETQ. CDR3 DNA sequence: TGCGCCAGCAGCTCCGCTCCCACAGGTTCTGGGGCCAACGTCCTGACTTTC. This gives the protein CASSSAPTGSGANVLTF.

This chain connects TRBV9 to TRBJ1-5, with 7 bases fitting TRBD1. The V and J ends lost 4 bases and 5 bases, in that order; junction bases with no gene match: 9. The CDR3 extends over 15 amino acids. Germline V lookup: CDR1 SGDLS, CDR2 YYNGEE. In DNA, the CDR3 is TGTGCCAGCAGCTACTCAGACAGGGAGGATCAGCCCCAGCATTTT. It translates to CASSYSDREDQPQHF. The variable domain in full, completed from reference TRBV9 and TRBJ1-5, reads DSGVTQTPKHLITATGQRVTLRCSPRSGDLSVYWYQQSLDQGLQFLIQYYNGEERAKGNILERFSAQQFPDLHSELNLSSLELGDSALYFCASSYSDREDQPQHFGDGTRLSIL.

The genes are TRBV27 and TRBJ2-1; 9 bases line up with TRBD2. The J segment lost 9 bases and the V segment lost 6 bases, leaving 9 bases of the junction unmatched. The CDR3 sequence is 14 residues long. The germline V gene has CDR1 MNHEY and CDR2 SMNVEV (reference sequence). The CDR3 DNA follows: TGTGCCAGCAGAAGTCTAGCGGGGAATCTTGAGCAGTTCTTC. Protein product: CASRSLAGNLEQFF.

The V gene is TRBV24-1, the J gene TRBJ2-1, with D uncertain. The CDR3 totals 16 residues. Germline assignment: CDR1 KGHDR and CDR2 SFDVKD. Trimming removed 3 bases at V and 8 bases at J, with 19 bases between. As DNA, the CDR3 is TGTGCCACCAGTGATCCTGAGGTCTTATCAAGCCATGAGCAGTTCTTC. Residues: CATSDPEVLSSHEQFF.

The chain combines TRBV5-8 with TRBJ1-2; D unclear. CDR1 is SGHTS, CDR2 YDEGEE, per germline. The V and J ends lost 2 bases and 2 bases respectively, with 13 bases between them. The CDR3 is 15 residues long. CDR3 loop: CASSLSIPGNYGYTF. The CDR3, as DNA: TGTGCCAGCAGCTTATCAATCCCGGGGAACTATGGCTACACCTTC.